This TCR beta chain appears in the sequencing data of a study of breast tumors, draining lymph nodes, adjacent tissues. MiXCR was run by TCRdb on the multiplex PCR reads, yielding one entry per CDR3 protein. The sample comprises 6,500 to 7,500 distinct CDR3 sequences, approximately 41% of which are singletons, and around two fifths rests with the top ten. Within the sample, this clonotype is medium-sized. The antigen is unknown. The CDR3 has 14 amino acids. J was trimmed by 8 bases and V by 6 bases; bases with no gene match: 3. Germline V gene lookup returns CDR1 SGHNT and CDR2 YENEEA. Regarding the study as a whole: Compared with basal-like, luminal-like tumors shared significantly more repertoire with nontumor tissue. Findings are consistent with lymph node origin and intratumoral expansion of most tumor T cells. Data only fit, rather than demonstrated, lymph node origin of most tumor T cells.

Sequences were obtained from tumor-adjacent breast tissue. This clonotype was sampled from a female donor with breast cancer. Some clones in this sample may be carry-over from other donors' samples. The rearrangement links TRBV11-3 to TRBJ1-6; 11 nucleotides agree with TRBD1. The CDR3 spells CASSGTGGHSPLHF. CDR3 coding DNA: TGTGCCAGCAGTGGGACAGGGGGGCATTCACCCCTCCACTTT. The variable domain in full, with the rest retrieved from reference TRBV11-3 and TRBJ1-6, is EAGVVQSPRYKIIEKKQPVAFWCNPISGHNTLYWYLQNLGQGPELLIRYENEEAVDDSQLPKDRFSAERLKGVDSTLKIQPAELGDSAVYLCASSGTGGHSPLHFGNGTRLTVT.